Each of the 2 T cell receptor beta chains below was sequenced from the same sample in a study of cytomegalovirus exposure and HLA in healthy donors. The repertoire was sequenced with immunoSEQ multiplex PCR; TCRdb's copy has only in-frame clones and lacks some. The sample comprises tens of thousands of clones, approximately 81% of which are singletons, and roughly 12% rests with the top ten. The sample consisted of PBMCs. The receptors shown here come from a woman aged 18 to 35 in good health and CMV-seropositive.

This clone has a single count. V gene TRBV6-4 combines with J gene TRBJ1-6, with 8 bases matching TRBD1. The V segment lost 6 bases and the J segment 5 bases; nucleotides outside the gene matches: 3. Germline V gene lookup returns CDR1 MRHNA and CDR2 SNTAGT. This CDR3 has 14 amino acids. CDR3 in DNA: TGTGCCAGCAGAACGACAGGGGATAATTCACCCCTCCACTTT. It encodes CASRTTGDNSPLHF.

The genes are TRBV7-6 and TRBJ1-2; D call uncertain. Germline CDR1 reads SGHVS; CDR2 reads FNYEAQ. CDR3 length equals 11 residues. The V end lost 10 bases, the J end lost 5 bases, and 11 bases lay between the germline ends. DNA of the CDR3: TGTGCCATCTGGGGAGATTATGGCTACACCTTC. Translating gives CAIWGDYGYTF.